This T cell receptor beta chain was recovered during a study of human T cells and chemical hapten exposure. Worth noting for this clonotype: The antigen is not known.

Each CDR3 protein gets one entry after TCRdb re-called the RACE reads with MiXCR. The sample yields some 350,000 distinct CDR3 sequences, around 6% seen once. As to time point: patch test 2, 6 weeks after DPC sensitization. The treatment: therapeutic diphenylcyclopropenone sensitization with weekly scalp DPC. Whole-study findings and limits: Large CDR3 similarity clusters arose significantly more often from expanded TCRs than from controls.

The CDR3 length is 15 residues. From germline, CDR1 is SGDLS and CDR2 YYNGEE. V gave up 0 bases and J gave up 2 bases; unmatched junction bases: 3. Material: whole blood, obtained in connection with sensitization to the hapten diphenylcyclopropenone (DPC). This chain links TRBV9 with TRBJ2-3, with TRBD2 identical over 7 bases. This receptor was taken from a woman between 18 and 29 years old with alopecia areata. Some clones in this sample may be carry-over from other donors' samples. CDR3 in DNA: TGTGCCAGCAGCGTAGGGGGACTATACACAGATACGCAGTATTTT. It translates to CASSVGGLYTDTQYF.